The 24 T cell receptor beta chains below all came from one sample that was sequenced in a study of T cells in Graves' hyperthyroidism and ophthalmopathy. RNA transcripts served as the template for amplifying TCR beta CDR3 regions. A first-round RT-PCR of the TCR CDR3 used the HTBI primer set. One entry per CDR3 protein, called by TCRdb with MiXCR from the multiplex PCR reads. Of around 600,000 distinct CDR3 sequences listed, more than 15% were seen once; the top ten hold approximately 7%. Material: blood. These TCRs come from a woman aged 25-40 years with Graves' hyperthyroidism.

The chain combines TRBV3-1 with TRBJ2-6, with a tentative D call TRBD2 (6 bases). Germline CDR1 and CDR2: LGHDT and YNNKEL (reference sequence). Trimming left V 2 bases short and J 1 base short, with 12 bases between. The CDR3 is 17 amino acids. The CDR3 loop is CASSQTPGTSGANVLTF. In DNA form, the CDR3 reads TGTGCCAGCAGCCAAACCCCCGGGACTTCTGGGGCCAACGTCCTGACTTTC.

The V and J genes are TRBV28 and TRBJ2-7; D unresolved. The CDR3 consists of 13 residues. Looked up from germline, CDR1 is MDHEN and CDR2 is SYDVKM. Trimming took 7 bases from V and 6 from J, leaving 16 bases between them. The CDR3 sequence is CASNLPPGVEQYF. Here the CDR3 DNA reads TGTGCCAGCAACCTCCCACCTGGGGTCGAGCAGTACTTC.

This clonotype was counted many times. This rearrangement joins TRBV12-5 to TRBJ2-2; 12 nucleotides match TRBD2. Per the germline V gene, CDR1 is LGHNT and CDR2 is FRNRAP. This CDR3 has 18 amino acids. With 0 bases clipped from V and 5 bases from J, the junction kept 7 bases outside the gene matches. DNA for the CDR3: TGTGCTAGTGGTTTGGTACTGGGAACTAGCGGGAGGACCGGGGAGCTGTTTTTT. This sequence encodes CASGLVLGTSGRTGELFF. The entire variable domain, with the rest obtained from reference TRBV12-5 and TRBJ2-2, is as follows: DARVTQTPRHKVTEMGQEVTMRCQPILGHNTVFWYRQTMMQGLELLAYFRNRAPLDDSGMPKDRFSAEMPDATLATLKIQPSEPRDSAVYFCASGLVLGTSGRTGELFFGEGSRLTVL.

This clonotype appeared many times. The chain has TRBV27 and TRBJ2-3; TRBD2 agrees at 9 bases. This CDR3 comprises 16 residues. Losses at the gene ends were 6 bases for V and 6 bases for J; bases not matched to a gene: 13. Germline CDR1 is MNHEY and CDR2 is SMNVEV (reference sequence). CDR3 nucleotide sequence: TGTGCCAGCAGCACTCGCTCAGCGGGAGGCCGGGATACGCAGTATTTT. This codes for CASSTRSAGGRDTQYF.

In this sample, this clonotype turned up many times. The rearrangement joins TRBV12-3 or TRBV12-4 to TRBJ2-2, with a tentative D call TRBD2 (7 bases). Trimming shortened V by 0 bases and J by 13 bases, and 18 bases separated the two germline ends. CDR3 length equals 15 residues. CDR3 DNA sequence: TGTGCCAGCAGTTTAGCGGGAGGGGGAACGGTCGGGCTGTTTTTT. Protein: CASSLAGGGTVGLFF.

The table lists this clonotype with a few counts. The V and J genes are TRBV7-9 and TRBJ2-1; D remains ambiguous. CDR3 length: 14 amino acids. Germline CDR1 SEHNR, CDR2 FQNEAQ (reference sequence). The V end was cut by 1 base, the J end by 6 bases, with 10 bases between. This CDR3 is CASSLEQPVNEQFF. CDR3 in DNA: TGTGCCAGCAGCTTAGAACAGCCGGTCAATGAGCAGTTCTTC.

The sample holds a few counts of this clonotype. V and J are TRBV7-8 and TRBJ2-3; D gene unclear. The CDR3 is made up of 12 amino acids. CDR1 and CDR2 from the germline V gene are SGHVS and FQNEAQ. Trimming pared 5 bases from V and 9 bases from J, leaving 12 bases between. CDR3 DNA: TGTGCCAGCAGCCCGGAATCTCGGACGCAGTATTTT. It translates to CASSPESRTQYF. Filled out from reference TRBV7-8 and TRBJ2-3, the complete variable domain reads GAGVSQSPRYKVAKRGQDVALRCDPISGHVSLFWYQQALGQGPEFLTYFQNEAQLDKSGLPSDRFFAERPEGSVSTLKIQRTQQEDSAVYLCASSPESRTQYFGPGTRLTVL.

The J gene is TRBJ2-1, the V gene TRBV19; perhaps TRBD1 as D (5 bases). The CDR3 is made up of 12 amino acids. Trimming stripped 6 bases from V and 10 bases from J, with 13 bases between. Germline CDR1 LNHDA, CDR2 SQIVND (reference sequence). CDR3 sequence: CASSPGIGEQFF. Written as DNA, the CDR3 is TGTGCCAGTAGCCCAGGGATTGGGGAGCAGTTCTTC.

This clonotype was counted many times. The CDR3, as DNA: TGCAGTGCTGCGCATGGACTAGCGGGACCCGCTGAGCAGTTCTTC. Translated: CSAAHGLAGPAEQFF. The chain couples TRBV20-1 to TRBJ2-1, with 12 positions matching TRBD2. The CDR3 consists of 15 residues. Germline loops: CDR1 DFQATT, CDR2 SNEGSKA (reference sequence). J lost 9 bases, V lost 5 bases, and 11 bases had no gene match.

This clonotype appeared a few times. CDR3 sequence: CASSDLQGPFYEQYF. In DNA, the CDR3 is TGTGCCAGCAGTGATTTACAGGGACCGTTCTACGAGCAGTACTTC. The chain links TRBV25-1 to TRBJ2-7; possible D gene TRBD1, 6 bases. Germline V CDR1 and CDR2: MGHDK, SYGVNS. The CDR3 is 15 residues long. Trimming left V 3 bases short and J 3 bases short, with 15 bases between.

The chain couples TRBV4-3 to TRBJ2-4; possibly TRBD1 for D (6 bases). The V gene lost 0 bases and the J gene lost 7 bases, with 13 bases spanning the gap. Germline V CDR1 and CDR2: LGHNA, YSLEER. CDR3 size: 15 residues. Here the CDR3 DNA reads TGCGCCAGCAGCCAAGATCTAGGGGGAGCCAACATTCAGTACTTC. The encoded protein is CASSQDLGGANIQYF.

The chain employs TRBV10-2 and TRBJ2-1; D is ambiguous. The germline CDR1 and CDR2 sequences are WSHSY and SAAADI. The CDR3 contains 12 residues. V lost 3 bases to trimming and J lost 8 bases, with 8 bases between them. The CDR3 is CASSELVHEQFF. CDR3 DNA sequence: TGCGCCAGCAGTGAATTGGTCCATGAGCAGTTCTTC.

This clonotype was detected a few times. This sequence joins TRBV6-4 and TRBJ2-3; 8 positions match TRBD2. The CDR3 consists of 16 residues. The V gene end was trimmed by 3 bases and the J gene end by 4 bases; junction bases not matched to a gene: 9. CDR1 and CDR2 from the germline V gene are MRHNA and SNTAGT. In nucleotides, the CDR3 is TGTGCCAGCAGTGATTGGAGCGGGAGTAGGTCAGATACGCAGTATTTT. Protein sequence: CASSDWSGSRSDTQYF.

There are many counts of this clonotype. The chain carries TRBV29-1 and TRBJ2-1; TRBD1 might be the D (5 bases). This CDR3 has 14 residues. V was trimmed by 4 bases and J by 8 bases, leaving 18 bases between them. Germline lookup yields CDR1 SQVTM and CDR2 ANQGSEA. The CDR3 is CSVGLGASLDEQFF. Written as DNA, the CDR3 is TGCAGCGTTGGGCTAGGGGCCAGTTTGGATGAGCAGTTCTTC.

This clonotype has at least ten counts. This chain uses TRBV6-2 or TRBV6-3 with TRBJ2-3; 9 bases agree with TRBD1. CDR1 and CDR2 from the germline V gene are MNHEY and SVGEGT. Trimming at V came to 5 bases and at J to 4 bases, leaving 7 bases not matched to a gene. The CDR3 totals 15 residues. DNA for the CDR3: TGTGCCAGCAGTCCCGGGACAGGGATATCAGATACGCAGTATTTT. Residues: CASSPGTGISDTQYF.

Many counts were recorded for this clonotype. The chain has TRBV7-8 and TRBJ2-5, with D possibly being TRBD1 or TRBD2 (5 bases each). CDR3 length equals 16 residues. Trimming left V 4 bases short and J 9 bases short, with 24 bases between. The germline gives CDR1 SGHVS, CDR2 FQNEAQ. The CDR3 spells CASSSRNTGDRSSQYF. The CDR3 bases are TGTGCCAGCAGCTCCCGTAACACCGGGGACCGGAGTTCCCAGTACTTC.

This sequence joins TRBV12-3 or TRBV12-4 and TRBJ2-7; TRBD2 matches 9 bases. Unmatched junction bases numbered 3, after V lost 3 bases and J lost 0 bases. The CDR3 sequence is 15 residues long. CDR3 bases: TGTGCCAGCAGTTTCGTAGCGGGAGTCTCCTACGAGCAGTACTTC. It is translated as CASSFVAGVSYEQYF.

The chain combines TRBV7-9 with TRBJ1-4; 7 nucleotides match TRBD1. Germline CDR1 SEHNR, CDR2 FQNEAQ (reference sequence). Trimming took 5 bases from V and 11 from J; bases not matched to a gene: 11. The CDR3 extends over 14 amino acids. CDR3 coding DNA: TGTGCCAGCAGCGAAGAGGCAGGGGGAGACAAACTGTTTTTT. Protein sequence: CASSEEAGGDKLFF.

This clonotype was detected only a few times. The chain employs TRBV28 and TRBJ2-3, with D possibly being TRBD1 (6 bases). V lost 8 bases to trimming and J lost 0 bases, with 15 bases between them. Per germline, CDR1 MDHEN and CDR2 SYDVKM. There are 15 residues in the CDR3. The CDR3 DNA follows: TGTGCCAGCGACACCCAACAGGGTAGCACAGATACGCAGTATTTT. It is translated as CASDTQQGSTDTQYF.

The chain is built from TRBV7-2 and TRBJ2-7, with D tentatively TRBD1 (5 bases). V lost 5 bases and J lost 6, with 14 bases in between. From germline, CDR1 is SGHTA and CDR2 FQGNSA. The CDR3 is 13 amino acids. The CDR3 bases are TGTGCCAGCAGCACCCGGGCAGGGCCCGAGCAGTACTTC. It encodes CASSTRAGPEQYF.

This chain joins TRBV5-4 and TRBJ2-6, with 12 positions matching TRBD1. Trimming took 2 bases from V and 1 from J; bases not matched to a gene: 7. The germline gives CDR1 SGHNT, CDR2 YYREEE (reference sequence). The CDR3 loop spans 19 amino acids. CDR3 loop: CASSFAGTGGNSGANVLTF. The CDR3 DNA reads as TGTGCCAGCAGCTTCGCCGGGACAGGGGGCAATTCTGGGGCCAACGTCCTGACTTTC.

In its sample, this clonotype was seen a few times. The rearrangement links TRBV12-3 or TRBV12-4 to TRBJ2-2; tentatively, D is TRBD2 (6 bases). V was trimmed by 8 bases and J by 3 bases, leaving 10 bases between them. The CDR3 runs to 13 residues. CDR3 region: CASPGADTGELFF. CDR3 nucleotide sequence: TGTGCCAGCCCGGGAGCGGACACCGGGGAGCTGTTTTTT.

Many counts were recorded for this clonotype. The DNA for the CDR3 is TGTGCCATCAGTGACCCTTCATCCGGTTTGTCAGATACGCAGTATTTT. It codes for CAISDPSSGLSDTQYF. The J gene is TRBJ2-3, the V gene TRBV10-3; D is ambiguous. The CDR3 runs 16 residues. In germline, CDR1 is ENHRY, CDR2 SYGVKD. The V gene lost 3 bases and the J gene lost 4 bases, with 17 bases spanning the gap.

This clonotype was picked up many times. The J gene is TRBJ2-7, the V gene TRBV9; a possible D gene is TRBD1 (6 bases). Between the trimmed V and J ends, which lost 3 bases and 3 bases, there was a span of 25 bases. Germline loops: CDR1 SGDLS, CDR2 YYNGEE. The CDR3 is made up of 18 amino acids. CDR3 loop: CASSGCEDRIEDNYEQYF. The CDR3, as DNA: TGTGCCAGCAGCGGGTGCGAGGACAGAATCGAGGATAACTACGAGCAGTACTTC. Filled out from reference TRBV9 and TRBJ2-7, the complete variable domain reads DSGVTQTPKHLITATGQRVTLRCSPRSGDLSVYWYQQSLDQGLQFLIQYYNGEERAKGNILERFSAQQFPDLHSELNLSSLELGDSALYFCASSGCEDRIEDNYEQYFGPGTRLTVT.